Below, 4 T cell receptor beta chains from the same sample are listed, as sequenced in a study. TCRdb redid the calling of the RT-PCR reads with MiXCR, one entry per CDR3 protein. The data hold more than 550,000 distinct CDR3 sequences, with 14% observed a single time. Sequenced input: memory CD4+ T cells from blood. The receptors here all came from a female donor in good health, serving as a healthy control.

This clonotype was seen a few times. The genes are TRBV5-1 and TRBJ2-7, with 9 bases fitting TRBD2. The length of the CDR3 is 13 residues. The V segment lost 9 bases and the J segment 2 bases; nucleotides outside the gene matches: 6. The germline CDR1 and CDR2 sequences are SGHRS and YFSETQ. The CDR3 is CATPSGAPYEQYF. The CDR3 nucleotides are TGCGCCACCCCTAGCGGGGCCCCCTACGAGCAGTACTTC.

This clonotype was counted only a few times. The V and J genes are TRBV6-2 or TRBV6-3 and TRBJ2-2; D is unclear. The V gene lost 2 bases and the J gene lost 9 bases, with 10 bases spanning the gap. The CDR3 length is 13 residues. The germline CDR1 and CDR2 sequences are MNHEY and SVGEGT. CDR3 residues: CASSYERVRELFF. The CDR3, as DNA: TGTGCCAGCAGTTACGAAAGAGTCAGGGAGCTGTTTTTT.

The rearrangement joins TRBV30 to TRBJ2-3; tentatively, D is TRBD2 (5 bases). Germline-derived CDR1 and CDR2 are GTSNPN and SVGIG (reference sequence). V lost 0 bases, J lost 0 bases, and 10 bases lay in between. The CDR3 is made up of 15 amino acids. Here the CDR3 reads CAWSVLALSTDTQYF. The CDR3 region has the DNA TGTGCCTGGAGTGTCCTAGCCCTTAGCACAGATACGCAGTATTTT.

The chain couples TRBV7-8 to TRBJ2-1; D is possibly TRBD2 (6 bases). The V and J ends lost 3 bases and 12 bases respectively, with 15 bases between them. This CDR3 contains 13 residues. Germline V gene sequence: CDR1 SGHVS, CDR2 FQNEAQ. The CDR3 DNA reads TGTGCCAGCAGCTTTCATTTAGCGGACTCGCAGTTCTTC. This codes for CASSFHLADSQFF.